The text below deals with one T cell receptor beta chain. What it binds is not known. This sample was taken from a study of T cell repertoires in cytomegalovirus infection. MiXCR, applied by TCRdb to the reads, yields one record per CDR3 protein. The sample records fewer than 950,000 distinct CDR3 sequences, about 31% being singletons. Trimming cost V 3 bases and J 3 bases; bases outside gene matches: 17. The CDR3 is 20 residues long. Germline V CDR1 and CDR2: MGHRA, YSYEKL. This clonotype was sampled from a human donor in good health (CMV status not recorded). Some clones in this sample may be carry-over from other donors' samples. The genes are TRBV4-1 and TRBJ1-1, with 12 bases matching TRBD1. Sequenced material: cultured CD8+ T cells from PBMCs, taken from culture after CMV antigen stimulation. CDR3 nucleotides: TGCGCCAGCAGCCAGCTATCCCCCTACCGGGACAGGGGGCTGGACACTGAAGCTTTCTTT. Encoded protein: CASSQLSPYRDRGLDTEAFF.